The 23 T cell receptor beta chains reported below all come from one sample, sequenced in a study of human T cells and chemical hapten exposure. From the RACE reads, TCRdb called clonotypes with MiXCR, one entry per CDR3 protein. Of 82,000 or so distinct CDR3 sequences in the sample, 10% to 15% were seen once. Regarding time point: patch test 3, about 24 weeks after DPC sensitization. This sample's treatment: therapeutic diphenylcyclopropenone sensitization with weekly scalp DPC. Sequencing was performed on whole blood, taken in connection with sensitization to the hapten diphenylcyclopropenone (DPC). The receptors come from a woman aged 50 to 60 with alopecia areata. Some clones in this sample may be carry-over from other donors' samples.

A note on this clonotype: This may stem from a read error, because a much larger clone lies one nucleotide away. The chain recombines TRBV29-1 with TRBJ1-5; D gene uncertain. The J call may be faulty, since TRBJ2-3 better matches the DNA end. The CDR3 extends over 13 amino acids. Germline V gene lookup returns CDR1 SQVTM and CDR2 ANQGSEA. The chain's CDR3 is CSVGGQSNQPQYF. CDR3 DNA: TGCAGCGTTGGCGGCCAGAGCAATCAGCCCCAGTATTTT.

The table lists this clonotype with a few counts. The chain's CDR3 is CASSLDFNYGYTF. CDR3 nucleotides: TGTGCCAGCTCACTGGACTTTAACTATGGCTACACCTTC. The V gene is TRBV18, the J gene TRBJ1-2; D is uncertain. V was shortened by 4 bases and J by 1 base, with 7 bases between the two germline ends. The CDR3 spans 13 residues. Germline lookup yields CDR1 KGHSH and CDR2 LQKENI. The whole variable domain, filled in from reference TRBV18 and TRBJ1-2, reads NAGVMQNPRHLVRRRGQEARLRCSPMKGHSHVYWYRQLPEEGLKFMVYLQKENIIDESGMPKERFSAEFPKEGPSILRIQQVVRGDSAAYFCASSLDFNYGYTFGSGTRLTVV.

This clonotype showed up many times. The V and J genes are TRBV29-1 and TRBJ2-7; D ambiguous. Trimming left V 6 bases short and J 2 bases short, with 5 bases between. Germline CDR1 SQVTM, CDR2 ANQGSEA. There are 10 residues in the CDR3. The DNA of the CDR3 is TGCAGCGTGGGAACCTACGAGCAGTACTTC. It yields the protein CSVGTYEQYF.

The chain has TRBV9 and TRBJ2-3; 7 nucleotides agree with TRBD1. V dropped 0 bases and J dropped 4; count of bases not matched to a gene: 5. Germline loops: CDR1 SGDLS, CDR2 YYNGEE. The CDR3 is 15 residues long. CDR3 nucleotides: TGTGCCAGCAGCGTAGGACAGGGCCGTCCAGATACGCAGTATTTT. This sequence encodes CASSVGQGRPDTQYF. Full variable domain (remainder filled in from reference TRBV9 and TRBJ2-3): DSGVTQTPKHLITATGQRVTLRCSPRSGDLSVYWYQQSLDQGLQFLIQYYNGEERAKGNILERFSAQQFPDLHSELNLSSLELGDSALYFCASSVGQGRPDTQYFGPGTRLTVL.

Comments on this clonotype: The missing conserved phenylalanine or tryptophan at the end of this CDR3 makes a read error likely. J is TRBJ2-5 and V is TRBV20-1; the D gene is possibly TRBD1 (6 bases). Germline loops: CDR1 DFQATT, CDR2 SNEGSKA (reference sequence). Trimming cost V 0 bases and J 2 bases, with 13 bases left between them. This CDR3 is 15 amino acids long. This chain's CDR3 is CSARDLDSFQETQYY. Here the CDR3 DNA reads TGCAGTGCTAGAGACTTGGACAGCTTTCAAGAGACCCAGTACTAC.

The rearrangement uses TRBV10-3 and TRBJ1-1; D ambiguous. V lost 3 bases, J lost 1 base, and 12 bases lay in between. This CDR3 has 15 amino acids. Germline V gives CDR1 ENHRY, CDR2 SYGVKD. CDR3 in amino acids: CAISDPTEANTEAFF. The CDR3 region has the DNA TGTGCCATCAGTGACCCTACAGAGGCGAACACTGAAGCTTTCTTT.

This clonotype was detected a few times. The chain has TRBV7-6 and TRBJ2-2, with 9 positions matching TRBD1. The V gene end was trimmed by 10 bases and the J gene end by 4 bases; junction bases not matched to a gene: 4. Per germline, CDR1 SGHVS and CDR2 FNYEAQ. The CDR3 contains 13 residues. As DNA, the CDR3 is TGTGCCACCCCGGGACAGGGCACCGGGGAGCTGTTTTTT. This translates into CATPGQGTGELFF.

The sample holds many counts of this clonotype. The gene calls are TRBV28 and TRBJ1-1, with D uncertain. Germline-derived CDR1 and CDR2 are MDHEN and SYDVKM. V lost 3 bases and J 3 bases, leaving 8 bases between the germline ends. The CDR3 spans 13 residues. The CDR3 region is CASSLSSDTEAFF. DNA of the CDR3: TGTGCCAGCAGTTTGAGTTCGGACACTGAAGCTTTCTTT.

The chain carries TRBV5-5 and TRBJ2-2; D gene unclear. CDR1 SGHKS and CDR2 YYEKEE come from the germline V gene (reference sequence). Deletions cut 0 bases from V and 6 bases from J, with 6 bases between. The CDR3 has 13 residues. As DNA, the CDR3 is TGTGCCAGCAGCTTGGGCCCGGCCGGGGAGCTGTTTTTT. Protein: CASSLGPAGELFF.

The gene calls are TRBV11-2 and TRBJ1-2, with a weak D call TRBD1 (6 bases). Germline-derived CDR1 and CDR2 are SGHAT and FQNNGV. CDR3 length equals 17 residues. V lost 3 bases to trimming and J lost 3 bases, with 20 bases between them. The DNA for the CDR3 is TGTGCCAGCAGCTTCCCCCGTGGGAGGGGGGTGGACTATGGCTACACCTTC. Translating it yields CASSFPRGRGVDYGYTF.

This clonotype was recorded many times. The chain couples TRBV7-2 to TRBJ1-6; TRBD1 might be the D (5 bases). CDR3 size: 15 residues. V was trimmed by 1 base and J by 7 bases, leaving 11 bases between them. Germline CDR1 SGHTA, CDR2 FQGNSA. The CDR3 DNA is TGTGCCAGCAGCTTAGAAGGCAGGGCCAATTCACCCCTCCACTTT. It is translated as CASSLEGRANSPLHF. Looking up the rest from reference TRBV7-2 and TRBJ1-6 gives the full variable domain: GAGVSQSPSNKVTEKGKDVELRCDPISGHTALYWYRQSLGQGLEFLIYFQGNSAPDKSGLPSDRFSAERTGGSVSTLTIQRTQQEDSAVYLCASSLEGRANSPLHFGNGTRLTVT.

This clonotype occurred a few times. V usage is TRBV18 and J usage is TRBJ2-7; D uncertain. Germline V CDR1 and CDR2: KGHSH, LQKENI. V was trimmed by 3 bases and J by 0 bases, leaving 9 bases between them. This CDR3 is 14 amino acids long. CDR3 bases: TGTGCCAGCTCACCCTCGACTGTCTCCTACGAGCAGTACTTC. Its translation is CASSPSTVSYEQYF.

This clonotype was seen at least ten times. The chain combines TRBV30 with TRBJ2-7; D is uncertain. The CDR3 length is 14 residues. Germline lookup yields CDR1 GTSNPN and CDR2 SVGIG (reference sequence). The V and J ends lost 0 bases and 2 bases respectively, with 11 bases between them. The CDR3 here is CAWSVQGSPYEQYF. The DNA for the CDR3 is TGTGCCTGGAGTGTACAAGGGTCTCCCTACGAGCAGTACTTC. Using reference TRBV30 and TRBJ2-7 for the parts outside the CDR3, the full variable domain is SQTIHQWPATLVQPVGSPLSLECTVEGTSNPNLYWYRQAAGRGLQLLFYSVGIGQISSEVPQNLSASRPQDRQFILSSKKLLLSDSGFYLCAWSVQGSPYEQYFGPGTRLTVT.

The chain is built from TRBV19 and TRBJ2-7, with 10 bases aligning to TRBD1. The CDR3 totals 15 residues. Per germline, CDR1 LNHDA and CDR2 SQIVND (reference sequence). Trimming took 5 bases from V and 7 from J; bases not matched to a gene: 11. CDR3 protein: CASSRGRDRGREQYF. DNA of the CDR3: TGTGCCAGTAGTCGAGGTAGGGACAGGGGTAGGGAGCAGTACTTC.

This clonotype was picked up a small number of times. This chain links TRBV4-2 with TRBJ1-5, with D possibly TRBD1 on 6 matching bases. The CDR3 is made up of 15 amino acids. Germline assignment: CDR1 LGHNA and CDR2 YNFKEQ. V lost 0 bases, J lost 0 bases, and 6 bases lay in between. The CDR3 DNA sequence: TGTGCCAGCAGCCAAGACAGGGGTAGCAATCAGCCCCAGCATTTT. Translating gives CASSQDRGSNQPQHF.

This clonotype has ten or more counts. The genes are TRBV20-1 and TRBJ2-7, with a weak D call TRBD2 (5 bases). The ends were cut back, 5 bases at V and 5 bases at J, with 16 bases in the middle. Germline CDR1 reads DFQATT; CDR2 reads SNEGSKA (reference sequence). This CDR3 comprises 13 residues. DNA of the CDR3: TGCAGTGCTGCCTCGGGAAGTCCCCACGAGCAGTACTTC. Protein: CSAASGSPHEQYF.

There are a few counts of this clonotype. The rearrangement links TRBV12-5 to TRBJ1-5; D remains ambiguous. V was clipped by 7 bases and J by 0 bases, with 10 bases between them. The V gene's germline CDR1 is LGHNT and CDR2 FRNRAP. This CDR3 region has 14 residues. In DNA form, the CDR3 reads TGTGCTAGTGCCAAGGGTAATAGCAATCAGCCCCAGCATTTT. Translation: CASAKGNSNQPQHF.

CDR3 bases: TGTGCCAGCAGTCCCCCGGGACATCGCGGCTACACCTTC. It specifies CASSPPGHRGYTF. This chain links TRBV27 with TRBJ1-2, with D possibly TRBD1 on 6 matching bases. The CDR3 runs 13 residues. The germline V gene encodes CDR1 MNHEY and CDR2 SMNVEV (reference sequence). The V end lost 5 bases, the J end lost 8 bases, and 15 bases lay between the germline ends.

This clonotype was recorded a few times. The chain carries TRBV3-1 and TRBJ2-1, with no clear D. Trimming removed 2 bases at V and 10 bases at J, with 15 bases between. This CDR3 spans 14 amino acids. Germline CDR1 and CDR2: LGHDT and YNNKEL (reference sequence). The CDR3, as DNA: TGTGCCAGCAGCCAAATCCTCAGACCGGACGAGCAGTTCTTC. It yields the protein CASSQILRPDEQFF.

The V gene is TRBV18, the J gene TRBJ2-7; either TRBD1 or TRBD2 may supply D (6 bases each). The germline gives CDR1 KGHSH, CDR2 LQKENI. The V end lost 1 base, the J end lost 3 bases, and 10 bases lay between the germline ends. There are 14 residues in the CDR3. This CDR3 reads CASSPRGGGYEQYF. CDR3 nucleotides: TGTGCCAGCTCACCACGAGGGGGAGGCTACGAGCAGTACTTC.

There are many counts of this clonotype. The chain couples TRBV12-3 or TRBV12-4 to TRBJ2-7; the D is unclear. V dropped 5 bases and J dropped 0 bases, with 11 bases sitting between them. The CDR3 is 14 residues long. The CDR3 bases are TGTGCCAGCAGTCCTACGGGCTACTCCTACGAGCAGTACTTC. It codes for CASSPTGYSYEQYF.

At least ten counts were recorded for this clonotype. V and J are TRBV6-2 or TRBV6-3 and TRBJ2-7, with 9 positions matching TRBD1. J lost 2 bases, V lost 2 bases, and 7 bases had no gene match. The CDR3 length is 16 residues. Germline CDR1 reads MNHEY; CDR2 reads SVGEGT. The chain's CDR3 is CASSYVQGAYTYEQYF. The CDR3 region has the DNA TGTGCCAGCAGTTACGTACAGGGGGCATACACCTACGAGCAGTACTTC.

In this sample, this clonotype turned up many times. This chain uses TRBV18 with TRBJ2-7; D gene uncertain. Germline loops: CDR1 KGHSH, CDR2 LQKENI. The germline V and J ends were trimmed by 3 bases and 3 bases, with 9 bases remaining between them. CDR3 size: 13 residues. CDR3 sequence (DNA): TGTGCCAGCTCACCCGACCCCCTCTACGAGCAGTACTTC. Translating it yields CASSPDPLYEQYF.